The present T cell receptor beta chain was sequenced within a study of CD8+CD57+ T cells in acquired aplastic anemia. Study-level information: The study obtained roughly 10 million reads on average for CD4+ cells from healthy donors.

The study's findings and limits: Between patients and controls, CD8+ Simpson's diversity did not vary significantly. The study identified 25 to 30 CD8+ CDR3 sequences shared by patients and controls.

About this clonotype: Its antigen remains unknown.

For CDR3 and TCR beta VDJ profiling, genomic DNA was the template used. A single record per CDR3 protein comes from TCRdb applying MiXCR to the reads. The sample records about 180,000 distinct CDR3 sequences, 46% being singletons. From germline, CDR1 is SQVTM and CDR2 ANQGSEA. This CDR3 has 11 amino acids. V was shortened by 4 bases and J by 6 bases, with 10 bases between the two germline ends. The sequence was collected from a human donor in good health. The gene calls are TRBV29-1 and TRBJ2-7, with D possibly TRBD1 on 6 matching bases. The sample consisted of sorted CD4+, CD8+, or CD8+CD57+ T cells (not recorded which) from PBMCs. The CDR3 spells CSVARTAEQYF. The CDR3 DNA sequence: TGCAGCGTTGCCCGGACAGCCGAGCAGTACTTC.